This entry lists 17 T cell receptor beta chains sequenced from one sample in a study of Ad26.COV2.S vaccination and SARS-CoV-2 variants. Treatment specified: roughly 19 received Ad26.COV2.S at low or high dose, single or two shots; a few received placebo; per-sample allocation not given. Samples were taken on day 63 after the first vaccine or placebo injection. TCRdb's copy holds only in-frame clones and misses some; the assay was immunoSEQ multiplex PCR. This sample has about 350,000 clones, with 80% to 90% found just once. The sample here was peripheral blood, taken in a trial of Ad26.COV2.S vaccine versus placebo. These receptors were collected from a person aged 18-60 years who received the Ad26.COV2.S COVID-19 vaccine or a placebo.

The genes are TRBV15 and TRBJ2-7; D gene ambiguous. This CDR3 region has 12 residues. Trimming took off 5 bases at V and 11 bases at J, with 16 bases between the two ends. CDR1 and CDR2 (germline): LNHNV, YYDKDF (reference sequence). The CDR3 here is CATSLNELRKYF. CDR3 nucleotides: TGTGCCACCAGCCTAAACGAGCTACGAAAGTACTTC.

This clone was seen once. The J gene is TRBJ1-3, the V gene TRBV7-9; perhaps TRBD1 as D (6 bases). Per germline, CDR1 SEHNR and CDR2 FQNEAQ (reference sequence). V was cut by 3 bases and J by 7 bases, with 22 bases left in between. The CDR3 spans 17 residues. The CDR3 DNA follows: TGTGCCAGCAGCTTCCCCGGGACAAAAGGGATTGGGAACACCATATATTTT. Residues: CASSFPGTKGIGNTIYF.

V gene TRBV3-1 (or the pseudogene TRBV3-2) combines with J gene TRBJ2-2; 9 bases are shared with TRBD1. CDR1 and CDR2 from the germline V gene are LGHDT and YNNKEL (reference sequence). The length of the CDR3 is 20 residues. Trimming took 0 bases from V and 0 from J; bases not matched to a gene: 11. The CDR3 sequence is CASSQDSLHWTGANTGELFF. The CDR3, as DNA: TGTGCCAGCAGCCAAGATTCCTTACACTGGACAGGGGCGAACACCGGGGAGCTGTTTTTT.

This sequence joins TRBV11-2 and TRBJ2-2, with unresolved D. The CDR3 is 15 amino acids. Germline CDR1 reads SGHAT; CDR2 reads FQNNGV. V dropped 3 bases and J dropped 1 base, with 9 bases sitting between them. The chain's CDR3 is CASSFSPGNTGELFF. The DNA of the CDR3 is TGTGCCAGCAGCTTCTCGCCAGGGAACACCGGGGAGCTGTTTTTT.

This chain connects TRBV3-1 (or the pseudogene TRBV3-2) to TRBJ1-1; D remains unclear. CDR1 is LGHDT, CDR2 YNNKEL, per germline (reference sequence). This CDR3 spans 14 amino acids. V lost 3 bases and J 0 bases, leaving 8 bases between the germline ends. Here the CDR3 reads CASSQGGMNTEAFF. The DNA for the CDR3 is TGTGCCAGCAGCCAGGGCGGGATGAACACTGAAGCTTTCTTT.

The chain carries TRBV18 and TRBJ1-1; D may be TRBD1 (6 bases). Germline CDR1 and CDR2: KGHSH and LQKENI. The CDR3 loop spans 15 amino acids. V was pared by 0 bases and J by 3 bases, with 11 bases between. CDR3 DNA: TGTGCCAGCTCACCACCGGGACATAGAGACACTGAAGCTTTCTTT. Translation: CASSPPGHRDTEAFF. Together with reference TRBV18 and TRBJ1-1, the CDR3 gives the full variable domain: NAGVMQNPRHLVRRRGQEARLRCSPMKGHSHVYWYRQLPEEGLKFMVYLQKENIIDESGMPKERFSAEFPKEGPSILRIQQVVRGDSAAYFCASSPPGHRDTEAFFGQGTRLTVV.

The rearrangement links TRBV7-3 to TRBJ1-1; D gene uncertain. Deletions cut 1 base from V and 1 base from J, with 10 bases between. Germline V lookup: CDR1 SGHTA, CDR2 FQGTGA. This CDR3 contains 15 residues. As DNA, the CDR3 is TGTGCCAGCAGCTTAAATCCGGGGTGGAACACTGAAGCTTTCTTT. Encoded protein: CASSLNPGWNTEAFF.

The V gene is TRBV19, the J gene TRBJ1-4, with 9 bases matching TRBD1. Trimming cost V 7 bases and J 4 bases; bases outside gene matches: 4. The length of the CDR3 is 14 residues. CDR1 is LNHDA and CDR2 is SQIVND in the germline V gene (reference sequence). As DNA, the CDR3 is TGTGCCAGTAACATGGGACAGGGTAATGAAAAACTGTTTTTT. Its translation: CASNMGQGNEKLFF.

This chain joins TRBV3-1 (or the pseudogene TRBV3-2) and TRBJ2-2; D unresolved. The CDR3 spans 13 residues. V lost 1 base and J 6 bases, leaving 6 bases between the germline ends. Germline values: CDR1 LGHDT, CDR2 YNNKEL (reference sequence). Written as DNA, the CDR3 is TGTGCCAGCAGCCAAGTTCAGTCCGGGGAGCTGTTTTTT. Amino acids: CASSQVQSGELFF.

This chain links TRBV27 with TRBJ2-1; TRBD2 agrees at 9 bases. This CDR3 is built from 18 residues. Per germline, CDR1 MNHEY and CDR2 SMNVEV (reference sequence). Trimming at V came to 2 bases and at J to 7 bases, leaving 15 bases not matched to a gene. CDR3 nucleotide sequence: TGTGCCAGCAGTTTAAGAGGGCATAGCGGGGGCTACGGGAATGAGCAGTTCTTC. Translation: CASSLRGHSGGYGNEQFF.

The gene calls are TRBV29-1 and TRBJ1-1, with D unclear. The CDR3 loop spans 12 amino acids. Germline values: CDR1 SQVTM, CDR2 ANQGSEA. Trimming took 2 bases from V and 4 from J, leaving 8 bases between them. CDR3 residues: CSVEYLGTEAFF. DNA for the CDR3: TGCAGCGTTGAATACTTGGGCACTGAAGCTTTCTTT.

J is TRBJ2-1 and V is TRBV9, with 7 positions matching TRBD1. With 4 bases clipped from V and 8 bases from J, the junction kept 9 bases outside the gene matches. Germline CDR1 SGDLS, CDR2 YYNGEE. The CDR3 loop spans 14 amino acids. In nucleotides, the CDR3 is TGTGCCAGCAGCTCCGGGACAGCTGGCCATGAGCAGTTCTTC. Its protein is CASSSGTAGHEQFF.

The chain recombines TRBV21-1 with TRBJ2-7; the table's D gene call, TRBD1, was not cross checked with the DNA. TRBV21-1 is deemed a pseudogene. The CDR3 is 13 residues long. In DNA form, the CDR3 reads TGTGCCAGCTGCAAGGGGCCCTCATACGAGCAGTACTTC. Its translation: CASCKGPSYEQYF.

The rearrangement uses TRBV5-6 and TRBJ1-4; no definite D call. Deletions cut 2 bases from V and 0 bases from J, with 14 bases between. Germline loops: CDR1 SGHDT, CDR2 YYEEEE. CDR3 size: 17 residues. The CDR3 spells CASSFGYGEATNEKLFF. The CDR3 region has the DNA TGTGCCAGCAGCTTCGGTTACGGGGAAGCAACTAATGAAAAACTGTTTTTT.

The chain is built from TRBV10-3 and TRBJ1-3; perhaps TRBD1 as D (5 bases). CDR3 size: 14 residues. The V gene's germline CDR1 is ENHRY and CDR2 SYGVKD. Trimming left V 3 bases short and J 0 bases short, with 6 bases between. The CDR3 sequence: CAISDQGSGNTIYF. CDR3 DNA: TGTGCCATCAGTGATCAGGGCTCTGGAAACACCATATATTTT.

V is TRBV9 and J is TRBJ2-1; 13 bases fit TRBD2. This CDR3 contains 18 residues. The germline V gene encodes CDR1 SGDLS and CDR2 YYNGEE. V shed 4 bases, J shed 7 bases, and the junction held 14 bases outside the gene matches. The CDR3: CASSPRLKTSGGWNEQFF. The CDR3 DNA sequence: TGTGCCAGCAGCCCCCGCCTTAAGACTAGCGGGGGGTGGAATGAGCAGTTCTTC.

The rearrangement uses TRBV2 and TRBJ1-5, with D maybe TRBD1 (5 bases). The germline V and J ends were trimmed by 0 bases and 4 bases, with 13 bases remaining between them. The CDR3 covers 16 residues. Germline-derived CDR1 and CDR2 are SNHLY and FYNNEI. The CDR3 nucleotides are TGTGCCAGCAGTGAAGCGATCAGGGCGGGAAATCAGCCCCAGCATTTT. It codes for CASSEAIRAGNQPQHF.